These 32 T cell receptor beta chains were all obtained from the same sample, sequenced in a study of T cell clusters in autoimmune cytopenias. TRB was amplified from around 0.25 ug of peripheral blood genomic DNA per sample. Multiplex touch-down PCR amplified TRB using TRB-A and TRB-B pools in one tube. TCRdb re-called the multiplex PCR reads and catalogs CDR3 proteins one per entry, DNA excluded. This sample's table reports approximately 5,600 distinct CDR3 sequences. These sequences were also reported in another study, on T cell repertoires in aging, cancer and after chemotherapy.

The sequenced sample was peripheral blood. The receptors here all came from a human donor in good health.

Measured by frequency, this clonotype is medium-sized. The gene calls are TRBV19 and TRBJ2-2. Per germline, CDR1 LNHDA and CDR2 SQIVND (reference sequence). The CDR3 is made up of 15 amino acids. The CDR3 region is CASSITGIYTGELFF.

According to its frequency, this clonotype is medium-sized. The rearrangement links TRBV27 to TRBJ2-5; TCRdb names TRBD1, which stays unverified in the absence of DNA. Germline-derived CDR1 and CDR2 are MNHEY and SMNVEV (reference sequence). The CDR3 runs to 15 residues. CDR3 loop: CASSFWGQYQETQYF.

The CDR3 sequence is CASSIYLCSVGSDGTNEKLFF. This chain uses TRBV21-1 with TRBJ1-4. TRBV21-1 is noted as a pseudogene. The CDR3 covers 21 residues.

The gene calls are TRBV5-1 and TRBJ2-5; TCRdb gives TRBD1 as the D gene, but with no DNA this cannot be confirmed. Per germline, CDR1 SGHRS and CDR2 YFSETQ. The CDR3 extends over 13 amino acids. The CDR3 protein is CARKTVRRETQYF.

The CDR3 is CASSPEGQRSYEQYF. This chain connects TRBV18 to TRBJ2-7; checking the TCRdb D call of TRBD1 is not possible without DNA. In germline, CDR1 is KGHSH, CDR2 LQKENI. The length of the CDR3 is 15 residues.

The V and J genes are TRBV12-3 or TRBV12-4 and TRBJ1-2; as DNA is missing, the TRBD1 call by TCRdb cannot be tested. This CDR3 contains 13 residues. The CDR3 region is CASSGQGGSGYTF.

According to its frequency, this clonotype is medium-sized. The chain recombines TRBV6-2 or TRBV6-3 with TRBJ2-1. Germline CDR1 reads MNHEY; CDR2 reads SVGEGT. CDR3 length equals 12 residues. CDR3 protein: CASSYLRNEQFF.

According to its frequency, this clonotype is medium-sized. The chain carries TRBV5-6 and TRBJ2-3; with no DNA, the TCRdb D assignment of TRBD2 cannot be verified. Germline V lookup: CDR1 SGHDT, CDR2 YYEEEE. This CDR3 has 14 residues. The CDR3 loop reads CASNWGLGDNTQYF.

The chain employs TRBV6-1 and TRBJ1-6; with no DNA, the TCRdb D assignment of TRBD1 cannot be verified. Per germline, CDR1 MNHNS and CDR2 SASEGT. This CDR3 spans 15 amino acids. CDR3 region: CASSFRQGPHSPLHF.

The chain has TRBV27 and TRBJ2-4; the D call of TRBD2 rests on TCRdb alone, since no DNA is present to check it. Germline V gene data show CDR1 as MNHEY and CDR2 as SMNVEV (reference sequence). The CDR3 is made up of 17 amino acids. The CDR3 loop is CASSFNSGRAGGNIQYF.

The V and J genes are TRBV12-3 or TRBV12-4 and TRBJ1-4. The CDR3 contains 13 residues. The CDR3 is CASSPGLNEKLFF.

The chain employs TRBV30 and TRBJ1-2; as DNA is missing, the TRBD1 call by TCRdb cannot be tested. The CDR3 is 13 residues long. Per germline, CDR1 GTSNPN and CDR2 SVGIG (reference sequence). CDR3 in amino acids: CAWSPGGDYGYTF.

The chain combines TRBV20-1 with TRBJ2-1; TCRdb calls TRBD1, which cannot be checked without DNA. This CDR3 region has 15 residues. From germline, CDR1 is DFQATT and CDR2 SNEGSKA (reference sequence). CDR3 sequence reads: CSAERGGRAYNEQFF.

This clonotype shows up as medium-sized by frequency. The chain is built from TRBV12-3 or TRBV12-4 and TRBJ2-1. The CDR3 runs 13 residues. CDR3 loop: CASTYSSYNEQFF.

Measured by frequency, this clonotype is medium-sized (0.01 to 0.1%). The chain carries TRBV15 and TRBJ2-7. The CDR3 loop spans 15 amino acids. In germline, CDR1 is LNHNV, CDR2 YYDKDF (reference sequence). This chain's CDR3 is CATSRGRLMGYEQYF. The variable domain in full, with the rest retrieved from reference TRBV15 and TRBJ2-7, is DAMVIQNPRYQVTQFGKPVTLSCSQTLNHNVMYWYQQKSSQAPKLLFHYYDKDFNNEADTPDNFQSRRPNTSFCFLDIRSPGLGDTAMYLCATSRGRLMGYEQYFGPGTRLTVT.

The V call is TRBV15, the J call TRBJ1-5; the TCRdb D gene call, TRBD1, has no DNA to confirm it. The CDR3 has 18 residues. Germline values: CDR1 LNHNV, CDR2 YYDKDF (reference sequence). CDR3 sequence: CATSRLIDRVKEDKPQHF.

This chain links TRBV5-1 with TRBJ2-1; without DNA, the TCRdb call of TRBD2 cannot be checked. Germline assignment: CDR1 SGHRS and CDR2 YFSETQ. This CDR3 is 15 amino acids long. The chain's CDR3 is CASSAGTSGSNEQFF.

The V gene is TRBV18, the J gene TRBJ1-5; TCRdb calls TRBD1, which cannot be checked without DNA. This CDR3 has 15 amino acids. Germline V gene data show CDR1 as KGHSH and CDR2 as LQKENI. This CDR3 reads CASSKGQGSNQPQHF.

Judged by frequency, this clonotype is medium-sized. The chain carries TRBV19 and TRBJ2-1. There are 14 residues in the CDR3. CDR1 is LNHDA, CDR2 SQIVND, per germline (reference sequence). CDR3 sequence: CASSIDRGGNEQFF.

Considering frequency, this clonotype is medium-sized (0.01 to 0.1%). The chain combines TRBV19 with TRBJ2-7; TCRdb's D gene call, TRBD1, goes unchecked for lack of DNA. Germline CDR1 LNHDA, CDR2 SQIVND (reference sequence). The CDR3 length is 15 residues. The CDR3 spells CASSESGVLYYEQYF.

This rearrangement joins TRBV5-1 to TRBJ2-5; the D call of TRBD1 rests on TCRdb alone, since no DNA is present to check it. Germline-derived CDR1 and CDR2 are SGHRS and YFSETQ. This CDR3 region has 15 residues. CDR3 residues: CASSLAGGASETQYF.

The chain has TRBV30 and TRBJ2-5; checking the TCRdb D call of TRBD2 is not possible without DNA. This CDR3 spans 13 amino acids. CDR1 GTSNPN and CDR2 SVGIG come from the germline V gene (reference sequence). CDR3 sequence reads: CAGVQEGKNIQYF.

This clonotype is identified as medium-sized (0.01 to 0.1%) from frequency. The chain uses TRBV19 and TRBJ1-5. This CDR3 is built from 12 residues. Per germline, CDR1 LNHDA and CDR2 SQIVND (reference sequence). The CDR3 reads CASSMSNQPQHF.

This clonotype ranks as medium-sized (0.01 to 0.1%) in terms of frequency. The chain recombines TRBV30 with TRBJ1-2. Germline V gene sequence: CDR1 GTSNPN, CDR2 SVGIG (reference sequence). The CDR3 is 12 amino acids. The CDR3 sequence is CAWAARPSRYTF.

This sequence joins TRBV7-6 and TRBJ2-2. Germline CDR1 SGHVS, CDR2 FNYEAQ. This CDR3 is 12 amino acids long. This CDR3 reads CASSFFTGELFF.

The rearrangement joins TRBV19 to TRBJ1-5; TCRdb returns TRBD1, unconfirmable since there is no DNA. This CDR3 comprises 16 residues. CDR1 and CDR2 from the germline V gene are LNHDA and SQIVND (reference sequence). The CDR3 spells CASSIDPLQDHQPQHF.

The chain joins TRBV6-5 to TRBJ2-1; the D gene TCRdb calls, TRBD1, cannot be checked with no DNA. Per the germline V gene, CDR1 is MNHEY and CDR2 is SVGAGI. The CDR3 sequence is 15 residues long. This CDR3 is CASSAGVLSYNEQFF.

V and J are TRBV27 and TRBJ2-2; TCRdb returns TRBD2, unconfirmable since there is no DNA. The CDR3 runs to 16 residues. Germline values: CDR1 MNHEY, CDR2 SMNVEV (reference sequence). The CDR3 sequence: CATGPLAGGLGGELFF.

The V gene is TRBV14, the J gene TRBJ2-7; TCRdb proposes TRBD1, but this gene call is untestable without DNA. The CDR3 sequence is 16 residues long. CDR1 and CDR2 (germline): SGHDN, FVKESK. The CDR3 region is CASSQVSGGPPYEQYF.

The rearrangement joins TRBV11-2 to TRBJ2-1. Germline values: CDR1 SGHAT, CDR2 FQNNGV. The CDR3 spans 13 residues. The CDR3 sequence is CASSLDPGDEQFF.

This rearrangement joins TRBV6-2 or TRBV6-3 to TRBJ2-1; TCRdb proposes TRBD1, but this gene call is untestable without DNA. The CDR3 sequence is 18 residues long. CDR1 and CDR2 (germline): MNHEY, SVGEGT. The CDR3 sequence is CASSYPSGKGTRPDEQFF.

The chain has TRBV12-3 or TRBV12-4 and TRBJ1-5; TCRdb calls TRBD1, which cannot be checked without DNA. The CDR3 length is 15 residues. The CDR3 loop reads CATQPGGGSNQPQHF.